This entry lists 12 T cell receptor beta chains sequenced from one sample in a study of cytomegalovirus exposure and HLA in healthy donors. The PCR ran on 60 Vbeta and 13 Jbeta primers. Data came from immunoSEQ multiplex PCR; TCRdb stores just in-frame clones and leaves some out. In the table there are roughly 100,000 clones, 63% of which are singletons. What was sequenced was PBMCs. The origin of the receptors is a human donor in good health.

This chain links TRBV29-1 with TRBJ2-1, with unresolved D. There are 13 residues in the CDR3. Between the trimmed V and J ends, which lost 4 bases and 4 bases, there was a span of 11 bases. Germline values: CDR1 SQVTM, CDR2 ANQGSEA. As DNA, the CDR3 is TGCAGCGTTGTTTTGGCCGGGTACAATGAGCAGTTCTTC. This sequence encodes CSVVLAGYNEQFF.

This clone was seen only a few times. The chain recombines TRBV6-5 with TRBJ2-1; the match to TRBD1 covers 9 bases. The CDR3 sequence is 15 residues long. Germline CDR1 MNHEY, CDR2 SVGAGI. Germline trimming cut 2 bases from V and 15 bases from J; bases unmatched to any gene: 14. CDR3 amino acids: CASSYTGTGTREMFF. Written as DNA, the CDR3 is TGTGCCAGCAGTTACACCGGGACAGGGACCAGGGAAATGTTCTTC.

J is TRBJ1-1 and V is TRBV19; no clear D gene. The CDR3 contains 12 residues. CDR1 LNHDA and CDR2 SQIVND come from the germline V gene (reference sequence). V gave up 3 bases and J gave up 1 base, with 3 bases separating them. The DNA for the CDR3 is TGTGCCAGTAGTATGAGGAACACTGAAGCTTTCTTT. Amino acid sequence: CASSMRNTEAFF.

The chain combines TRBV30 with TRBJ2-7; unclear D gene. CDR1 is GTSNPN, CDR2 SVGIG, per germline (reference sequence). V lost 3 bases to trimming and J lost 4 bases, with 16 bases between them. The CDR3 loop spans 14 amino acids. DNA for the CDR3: TGTGCCTGGAGATCAGAAAGAGGCGGTTACGAGCAGTACTTC. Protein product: CAWRSERGGYEQYF.

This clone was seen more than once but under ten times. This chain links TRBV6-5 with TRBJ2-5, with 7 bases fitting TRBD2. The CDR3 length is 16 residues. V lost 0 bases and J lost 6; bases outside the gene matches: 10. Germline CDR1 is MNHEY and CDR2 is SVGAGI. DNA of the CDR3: TGTGCCAGCAGTTACTCGATACAGCGGGGCCGTCAGACCCAGTACTTC. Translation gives CASSYSIQRGRQTQYF.

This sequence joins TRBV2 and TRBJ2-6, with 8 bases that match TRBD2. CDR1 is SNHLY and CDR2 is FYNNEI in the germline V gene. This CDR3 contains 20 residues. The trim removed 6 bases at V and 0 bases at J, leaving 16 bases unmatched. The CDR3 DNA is TGTGCCAGCAGCCTCCGGGGGGGGCCTGATAGACTCTCTGGGGCCAACGTCCTGACTTTC. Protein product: CASSLRGGPDRLSGANVLTF.

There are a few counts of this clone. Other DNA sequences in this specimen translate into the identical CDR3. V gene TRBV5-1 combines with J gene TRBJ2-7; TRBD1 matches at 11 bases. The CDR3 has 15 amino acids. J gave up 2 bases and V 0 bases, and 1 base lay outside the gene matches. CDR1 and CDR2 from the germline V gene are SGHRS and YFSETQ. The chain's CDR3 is CASSLAGQGAYEQYF. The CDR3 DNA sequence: TGCGCCAGCAGCTTGGCGGGACAGGGGGCCTACGAGCAGTACTTC.

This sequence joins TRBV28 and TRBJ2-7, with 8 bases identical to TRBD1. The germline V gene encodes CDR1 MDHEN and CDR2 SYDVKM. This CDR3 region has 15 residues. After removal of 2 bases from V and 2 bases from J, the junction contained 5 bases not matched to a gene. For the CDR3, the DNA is TGTGCCAGCAGTTTACTGACAGGGGATCCCTACGAGCAGTACTTC. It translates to CASSLLTGDPYEQYF.

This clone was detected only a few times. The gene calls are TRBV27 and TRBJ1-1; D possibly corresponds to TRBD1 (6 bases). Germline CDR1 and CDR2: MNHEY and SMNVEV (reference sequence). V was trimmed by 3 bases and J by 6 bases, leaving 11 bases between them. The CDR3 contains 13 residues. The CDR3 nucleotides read TGTGCCAGCAGTTTCAGGGGATTCGCTGAAGCTTTCTTT. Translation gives CASSFRGFAEAFF.

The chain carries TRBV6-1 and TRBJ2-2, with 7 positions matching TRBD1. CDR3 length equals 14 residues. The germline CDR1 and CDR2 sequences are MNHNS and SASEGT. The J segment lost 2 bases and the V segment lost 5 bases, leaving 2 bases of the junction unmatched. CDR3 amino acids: CASSRDRNTGELFF. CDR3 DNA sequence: TGTGCCAGCAGTAGGGACAGAAACACCGGGGAGCTGTTTTTT.

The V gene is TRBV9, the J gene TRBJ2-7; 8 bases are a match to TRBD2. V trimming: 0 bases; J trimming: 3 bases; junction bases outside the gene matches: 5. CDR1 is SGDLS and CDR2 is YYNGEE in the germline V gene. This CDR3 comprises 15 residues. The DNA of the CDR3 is TGTGCCAGCAGCGTAGGGGGGCTAGCGGGCTACGAGCAGTACTTC. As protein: CASSVGGLAGYEQYF.

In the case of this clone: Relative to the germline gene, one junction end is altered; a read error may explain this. The CDR3 region has the DNA TGTGCCAGCAGTGACTCGACTAGCGGGAGCACAGATGCGCAGTATTTT. It yields the protein CASSDSTSGSTDAQYF. The chain has TRBV6-4 and TRBJ2-3; 12 nucleotides align to TRBD2. This CDR3 has 16 residues. The germline V gene encodes CDR1 MRHNA and CDR2 SNTAGT.